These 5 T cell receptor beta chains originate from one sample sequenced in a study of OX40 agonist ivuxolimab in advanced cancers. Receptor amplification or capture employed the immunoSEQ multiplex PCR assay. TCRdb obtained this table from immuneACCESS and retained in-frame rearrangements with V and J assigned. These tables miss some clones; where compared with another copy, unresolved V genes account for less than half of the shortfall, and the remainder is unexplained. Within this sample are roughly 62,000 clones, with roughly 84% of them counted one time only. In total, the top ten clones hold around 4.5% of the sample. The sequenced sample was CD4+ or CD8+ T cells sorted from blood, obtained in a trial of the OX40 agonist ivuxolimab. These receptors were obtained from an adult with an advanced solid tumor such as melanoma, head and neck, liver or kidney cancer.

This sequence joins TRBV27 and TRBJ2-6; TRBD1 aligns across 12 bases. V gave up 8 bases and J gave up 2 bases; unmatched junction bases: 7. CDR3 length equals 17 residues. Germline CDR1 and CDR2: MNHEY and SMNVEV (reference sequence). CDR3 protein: CASSPGQGAPGANVLTF. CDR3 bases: TGTGCCAGCTCCCCGGGACAGGGGGCGCCTGGGGCCAACGTCCTGACTTTC.

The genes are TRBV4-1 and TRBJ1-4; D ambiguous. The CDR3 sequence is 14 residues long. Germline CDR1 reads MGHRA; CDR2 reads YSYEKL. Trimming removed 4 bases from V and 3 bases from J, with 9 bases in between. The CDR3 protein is CASSPRVPNEKLFF. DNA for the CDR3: TGCGCCAGCAGCCCCCGGGTACCTAATGAAAAACTGTTTTTT.

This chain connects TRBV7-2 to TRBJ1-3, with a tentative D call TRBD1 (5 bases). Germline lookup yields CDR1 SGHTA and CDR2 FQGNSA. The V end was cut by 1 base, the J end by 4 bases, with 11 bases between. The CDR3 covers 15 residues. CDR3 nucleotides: TGTGCCAGCAGCTTAGTGGCAGGGATAGGAAACACCATATATTTT. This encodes CASSLVAGIGNTIYF.

CDR3 nucleotides: TGTGCCAGCAGCCGCGACAGGGGAACTCAGCCCCAGCATTTT. Its protein is CASSRDRGTQPQHF. This chain connects TRBV27 to TRBJ1-5, with 8 bases fitting TRBD1. V gave up 6 bases and J gave up 6 bases; unmatched junction bases: 7. The CDR3 extends over 14 amino acids. Germline lookup yields CDR1 MNHEY and CDR2 SMNVEV (reference sequence).

CDR3 loop: CASTDSHSNQPQHF. The CDR3 DNA reads TGCGCCTCCACGGACAGCCATAGCAATCAGCCCCAGCATTTT. The V call is TRBV10-2, the J call TRBJ1-5, with a weak D call TRBD1 (6 bases). The germline CDR1 and CDR2 sequences are WSHSY and SAAADI. The CDR3 has 14 amino acids. Trimming left V 11 bases short and J 0 bases short, with 14 bases between.